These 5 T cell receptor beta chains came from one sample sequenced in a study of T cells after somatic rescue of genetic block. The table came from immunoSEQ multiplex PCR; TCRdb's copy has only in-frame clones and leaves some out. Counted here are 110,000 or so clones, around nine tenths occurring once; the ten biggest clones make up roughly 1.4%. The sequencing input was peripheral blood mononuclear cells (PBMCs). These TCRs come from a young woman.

DNA for the CDR3: TGTGCCAGCCGGGACAATTGGAATCAGCCCCAGCATTTT. Protein product: CASRDNWNQPQHF. The chain recombines TRBV6-1 with TRBJ1-5; possible D gene TRBD1, 6 bases. This CDR3 region has 13 residues. V dropped 8 bases and J dropped 4 bases, with 12 bases sitting between them. CDR1 and CDR2 from the germline V gene are MNHNS and SASEGT.

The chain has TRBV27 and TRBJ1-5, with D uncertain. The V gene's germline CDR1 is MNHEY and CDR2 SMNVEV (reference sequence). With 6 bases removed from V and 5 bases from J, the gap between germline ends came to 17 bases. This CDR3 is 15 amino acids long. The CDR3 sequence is CASRSRFGTDQPQHF. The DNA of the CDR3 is TGTGCCAGCAGATCCCGTTTTGGCACCGATCAGCCCCAGCATTTT.

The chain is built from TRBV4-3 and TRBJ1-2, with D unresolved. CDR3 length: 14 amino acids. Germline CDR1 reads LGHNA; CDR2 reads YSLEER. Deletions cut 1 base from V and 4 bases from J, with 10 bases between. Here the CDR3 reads CASSQALAVYGYTF. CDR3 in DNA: TGCGCCAGCAGCCAAGCCCTGGCAGTCTATGGCTACACCTTC.

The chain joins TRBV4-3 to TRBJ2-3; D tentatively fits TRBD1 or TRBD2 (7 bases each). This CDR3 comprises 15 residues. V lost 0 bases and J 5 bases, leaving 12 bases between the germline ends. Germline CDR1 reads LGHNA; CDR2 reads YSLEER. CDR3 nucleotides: TGCGCCAGCAGCCAAGATGCCAGGGGGGGAGATACGCAGTATTTT. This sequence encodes CASSQDARGGDTQYF.

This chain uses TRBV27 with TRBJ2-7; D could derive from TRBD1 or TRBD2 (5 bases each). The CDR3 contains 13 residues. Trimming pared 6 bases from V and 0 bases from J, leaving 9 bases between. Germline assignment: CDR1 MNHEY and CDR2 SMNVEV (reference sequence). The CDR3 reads CASSPGLSYEQYF. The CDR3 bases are TGTGCCAGCAGCCCGGGGCTCTCCTACGAGCAGTACTTC.